These 23 T cell receptor beta chains were sequenced from one sample in a study of T cell changes during pregnancy in multiple sclerosis. Only in-frame clones appear in the TCRdb table, and some are missing; sequencing was by immunoSEQ multiplex PCR. The top ten hold 0.78% of the sample, which has about 100,000 clones, roughly 90% seen once. Here the sequenced sample was peripheral blood, taken in the third trimester of pregnancy. The receptor source for this set is a female donor in good health, enrolled as a control in a pregnancy study.

For the CDR3, the DNA is TGTGCCAGCAGCTTAGGGACAGGGGGCGCCGGGAACACTGAAGCTTTCTTT. This gives the protein CASSLGTGGAGNTEAFF. This chain joins TRBV7-2 and TRBJ1-1; 11 positions match TRBD1. The CDR3 is 17 residues long. V was clipped by 1 base and J by 1 base; unmatched bases: 5. Germline-derived CDR1 and CDR2 are SGHTA and FQGNSA.

The V call is TRBV5-5, the J call TRBJ2-2; 7 bases line up with TRBD1. This CDR3 spans 15 amino acids. Trimming at V came to 0 bases and at J to 6 bases, leaving 5 bases not matched to a gene. The germline gives CDR1 SGHKS, CDR2 YYEKEE (reference sequence). The CDR3 sequence is CASSLAGGGPGELFF. The CDR3 nucleotides are TGTGCCAGCAGCTTGGCAGGGGGTGGCCCCGGGGAGCTGTTTTTT.

The genes are TRBV29-1 and TRBJ1-1, with 8 bases identical to TRBD1. The CDR3 has 13 residues. Germline lookup yields CDR1 SQVTM and CDR2 ANQGSEA. The ends lost 7 bases at V and 0 bases at J; junction bases unmatched: 4. The CDR3 reads CSAATGVNTEAFF. The CDR3 DNA reads as TGCAGCGCCGCGACAGGGGTGAACACTGAAGCTTTCTTT.

The chain carries TRBV9 and TRBJ2-7; possibly TRBD1 for D (5 bases). Trimming stripped 0 bases from V and 2 bases from J, with 12 bases between. CDR1 and CDR2 (germline): SGDLS, YYNGEE. The CDR3 runs 15 residues. Here the CDR3 reads CASSVGTGPPYEQYF. Here the CDR3 DNA reads TGTGCCAGCAGCGTAGGAACAGGCCCTCCCTACGAGCAGTACTTC. The whole variable domain, remainder taken from reference TRBV9 and TRBJ2-7, is DSGVTQTPKHLITATGQRVTLRCSPRSGDLSVYWYQQSLDQGLQFLIQYYNGEERAKGNILERFSAQQFPDLHSELNLSSLELGDSALYFCASSVGTGPPYEQYFGPGTRLTVT.

The V gene is TRBV5-5, the J gene TRBJ2-3, with D possibly matching TRBD1 (5 bases). Trimming stripped 3 bases from V and 4 bases from J, with 9 bases between. Germline V gives CDR1 SGHKS, CDR2 YYEKEE (reference sequence). This CDR3 comprises 13 residues. The CDR3 DNA is TGTGCCAGCAGCTCGCAGGGCGCAGATACGCAGTATTTT. This encodes CASSSQGADTQYF.

The rearrangement uses TRBV7-3 and TRBJ1-2; 8 bases line up with TRBD1. Per the germline V gene, CDR1 is SGHTA and CDR2 is FQGTGA. With 5 bases clipped from V and 2 bases from J, the junction kept 7 bases outside the gene matches. The CDR3 contains 15 residues. The CDR3 sequence is CASSPGTGANYGYTF. For the CDR3, the DNA is TGTGCCAGCAGCCCAGGGACAGGCGCCAACTATGGCTACACCTTC.

This rearrangement joins TRBV5-8 to TRBJ2-5; tentative D call: TRBD1 (5 bases). Germline V gene sequence: CDR1 SGHTS, CDR2 YDEGEE. V lost 1 base to trimming and J lost 5 bases, with 12 bases between them. The CDR3 runs to 14 residues. CDR3 in amino acids: CASSLIRGEETQYF. For the CDR3, the DNA is TGTGCCAGCAGCTTGATAAGGGGCGAGGAGACCCAGTACTTC.

The chain combines TRBV7-9 with TRBJ1-2, with D possibly TRBD1 on 5 matching bases. Germline CDR1 reads SEHNR; CDR2 reads FQNEAQ (reference sequence). The CDR3 spans 19 residues. Deletions cut 4 bases from V and 8 bases from J, with 32 bases between. The CDR3 region has the DNA TGTGCCAGCAGCTATCTCAGGTTCAGGGTACCCCCGATACTCGGGGGCTACACCTTC. Amino acids: CASSYLRFRVPPILGGYTF.

This clone has only a few counts. V usage is TRBV6-4 and J usage is TRBJ2-1; perhaps TRBD2 as D (6 bases). V was pared by 3 bases and J by 0 bases, with 6 bases between. The germline gives CDR1 MRHNA, CDR2 SNTAGT. The CDR3 runs to 14 residues. Here the CDR3 DNA reads TGTGCCAGCAGTGAGGAGGGCTCCTACAATGAGCAGTTCTTC. Protein: CASSEEGSYNEQFF.

V is TRBV7-9 and J is TRBJ1-1; D is possibly TRBD1 (5 bases). The V gene's germline CDR1 is SEHNR and CDR2 FQNEAQ (reference sequence). V lost 5 bases, J lost 0 bases, and 13 bases lay in between. The CDR3 runs 15 residues. The CDR3 reads CASSHPGGVNTEAFF. CDR3 sequence (DNA): TGTGCCAGCAGCCACCCCGGAGGGGTGAACACTGAAGCTTTCTTT.

This chain joins TRBV4-2 and TRBJ2-2, with 10 bases matching TRBD2. The CDR3 sequence is 15 residues long. The junction had 5 bases not matched to a gene; V was cut back by 4 bases and J by 6 bases. Germline V gene data show CDR1 as LGHNA and CDR2 as YNFKEQ. CDR3 DNA: TGTGCCAGCAGCCGAAGCGGGGGGGCCCCCGGGGAGCTGTTTTTT. Translation gives CASSRSGGAPGELFF.

V is TRBV10-3 and J is TRBJ2-7; 7 bases line up with TRBD1. After removal of 6 bases from V and 0 bases from J, the junction contained 8 bases not matched to a gene. The CDR3 covers 15 residues. The germline gives CDR1 ENHRY, CDR2 SYGVKD. For the CDR3, the DNA is TGTGCCATCAGGCCGGGACAGATGAGCTCCTACGAGCAGTACTTC. Protein: CAIRPGQMSSYEQYF.

The chain recombines TRBV6-5 with TRBJ1-4; perhaps TRBD1 as D (6 bases). Germline V CDR1 and CDR2: MNHEY, SVGAGI. The CDR3 is 15 amino acids. V lost 6 bases, J lost 7 bases, and 18 bases lay in between. The CDR3 nucleotides read TGTGCCAGCAGAACGTCCGGGCGGGGGGCTGAAAAACTGTTTTTT. Its protein product is CASRTSGRGAEKLFF.

This clone came up a few times. The sample has other DNA sequences that encode this CDR3 too. V and J are TRBV5-6 and TRBJ1-1; TRBD1 agrees at 7 bases. This CDR3 is built from 14 residues. V dropped 3 bases and J dropped 1; count of bases not matched to a gene: 3. CDR1 is SGHDT, CDR2 YYEEEE, per germline. This chain's CDR3 is CASSSGTENTEAFF. The CDR3 bases are TGTGCCAGCAGCTCTGGGACAGAGAACACTGAAGCTTTCTTT.

CDR3 in amino acids: CASSGPGQGMNTEAFF. CDR3 coding DNA: TGTGCCAGCAGTGGGCCGGGACAGGGCATGAACACTGAAGCTTTCTTT. The V and J genes are TRBV6-6 and TRBJ1-1; TRBD1 matches at 9 bases. The CDR3 is 16 residues long. J gave up 0 bases and V 5 bases, and 7 bases lay outside the gene matches. Germline lookup yields CDR1 MNHNY and CDR2 SVGAGI (reference sequence).

The rearrangement uses TRBV19 and TRBJ2-6; D is unclear. The V end was cut by 6 bases, the J end by 4 bases, with 7 bases between. CDR1 is LNHDA and CDR2 is SQIVND in the germline V gene (reference sequence). The CDR3 totals 13 residues. CDR3: CASRGAGANVLTF. Written as DNA, the CDR3 is TGTGCCAGTAGGGGCGCCGGGGCCAACGTCCTGACTTTC.

The V call is TRBV7-9, the J call TRBJ2-7, with 7 positions matching TRBD1. Germline loops: CDR1 SEHNR, CDR2 FQNEAQ (reference sequence). CDR3 length equals 13 residues. V lost 4 bases, J lost 3 bases, and 3 bases stayed unmatched. CDR3: CASSSGQNYEQYF. The CDR3 DNA sequence: TGTGCCAGCAGCTCGGGACAGAACTACGAGCAGTACTTC.

The chain recombines TRBV14 with TRBJ2-7, with D possibly being TRBD1 (5 bases). The CDR3 runs 13 residues. Trimming pared 0 bases from V and 6 bases from J, leaving 9 bases between. Germline V gene lookup returns CDR1 SGHDN and CDR2 FVKESK. The CDR3 region is CASSQDWGTEQYF. In DNA form, the CDR3 reads TGTGCCAGCAGCCAAGATTGGGGCACCGAGCAGTACTTC.

The chain is built from TRBV9 and TRBJ1-1, with 8 bases that match TRBD1. The CDR3 spans 14 residues. The germline V gene encodes CDR1 SGDLS and CDR2 YYNGEE. V gave up 4 bases and J gave up 0 bases; unmatched junction bases: 2. The CDR3 here is CASSLDRVNTEAFF. The CDR3 DNA follows: TGTGCCAGCAGCCTGGACAGGGTGAACACTGAAGCTTTCTTT.

For this clone: An end of the junction does not agree with germline; a read error may underlie this. The CDR3 DNA reads as TGCAGTGCCAGAGGACAGCCCGAGCAGTACTTC. Translating gives CSARGQPEQYF. The chain has TRBV20-1 and TRBJ2-7; perhaps TRBD1 as D (6 bases). CDR1 is DFQATT, CDR2 SNEGSKA, per germline (reference sequence). The CDR3 runs to 11 residues.

The chain is built from TRBV7-6 and TRBJ1-2; possibly TRBD1 for D (6 bases). Deletions cut 8 bases from V and 7 bases from J, with 11 bases between. This CDR3 spans 11 amino acids. From germline, CDR1 is SGHVS and CDR2 FNYEAQ. This chain's CDR3 is CASQGQGGYTF. The CDR3 nucleotides read TGTGCCAGCCAGGGGCAGGGTGGCTACACCTTC.

The V call is TRBV30, the J call TRBJ2-7, with TRBD2 matching 7 bases. Per germline, CDR1 GTSNPN and CDR2 SVGIG (reference sequence). CDR3 size: 12 residues. CDR3 DNA: TGTGCTACCACGGGGGGTTACTACGAGCAGTACTTC. Amino acid sequence: CATTGGYYEQYF.

The V and J genes are TRBV29-1 and TRBJ1-4; 9 bases fit TRBD1. J lost 7 bases, V lost 5 bases, and 8 bases had no gene match. This CDR3 contains 14 residues. Germline assignment: CDR1 SQVTM and CDR2 ANQGSEA. CDR3 in amino acids: CSVRKGQGLEKLFF. Here the CDR3 DNA reads TGCAGCGTTCGGAAGGGACAGGGTCTTGAAAAACTGTTTTTT.